This T cell receptor beta chain was sequenced during a study of cytomegalovirus exposure and HLA in healthy donors. Whole-study results and caveats: Most TCR sequences proved rare, with some public TCRs found in many donors. Cytomegalovirus association was listed for 164 TCR beta chains. A few CMV-associated chains proved CMV antigen-specific in vitro. The finding came from a later analysis; first-cohort TCR clusters tended to co-occur in the approximately 120 validation repertoires.

The CDR3 is 15 amino acids. The germline gives CDR1 MNHNS, CDR2 SASEGT. Deletions cut 1 base from V and 13 bases from J, with 17 bases between. The table came from immunoSEQ multiplex PCR; TCRdb's copy has only in-frame clones and leaves some out. The sample includes approximately 98,000 clones, approximately 85% of them seen just once. This clone occurred a few times. Its antigen remains unidentified. The chain is built from TRBV6-1 and TRBJ1-6; unclear D gene. This sequence was found in a woman aged 18-30 years in good health and CMV-seronegative. Specimen: PBMCs. The CDR3 nucleotides are TGTGCCAGCAGTGAAGTGCACAGATCTATAGAGCCCCTCCACTTT. Protein: CASSEVHRSIEPLHF.